This T cell receptor (beta chain) derives from a study of blood T cell repertoires in COVID-19. Study-level background: The United States, Italy and Spain were the sources of the acute and convalescent COVID-19 samples. T cells, B-cell-depleted T cells, or PBMCs provided the cDNA or gDNA that served as material.

Seattle researchers signed up patients amid active infection and tracked them longitudinally. The authors' processing: Researchers report that nucleated cell counts were estimated from reference gene primer amplification. Data came from immunoSEQ multiplex PCR; TCRdb stores just in-frame clones and leaves some out. V, J and clone size reflect that table, while D and trimming were determined from the DNA. This sample carries 25,000 to 30,000 clones, approximately 93% of them seen once, and the ten largest clones take 0.83%. V was cut by 7 bases and J by 6 bases, with 10 bases left in between. The germline CDR1 and CDR2 sequences are SGDLS and YYNGEE. This CDR3 comprises 12 residues.

This receptor was identified in a woman between 65 and 79 years old with COVID-19, enrolled during active disease. The sequenced sample consisted of peripheral blood. The genes are TRBV9 and TRBJ2-2, with D hard to call. The CDR3 DNA reads TGTGCCAGCCAGGCCTTCTCCGGGGAGCTGTTTTTT. This sequence encodes CASQAFSGELFF.